A single sample gave rise to the 21 T cell receptor beta chains below, sequenced in a study of spatial heterogeneity in lung cancer. TCRdb independently ran MiXCR on the 5' RACE reads; one entry per CDR3 protein. Of tens of thousands of distinct CDR3 sequences detected, approximately 14% appear once; the ten largest clones hold about 55%. The time point was: sample taken at primary tumor resection. Sequencing used PBMCs, obtained at surgery. These receptors were obtained from a male donor with early-stage non-small cell lung cancer.

This clonotype was seen a handful of times. The chain combines TRBV20-1 with TRBJ2-2; D is perhaps TRBD2 (5 bases). CDR1 is DFQATT and CDR2 is SNEGSKA in the germline V gene (reference sequence). The V end lost 4 bases, the J end lost 0 bases, and 9 bases lay between the germline ends. This CDR3 spans 14 amino acids. CDR3 amino acids: CSAKEDSNTGELFF. CDR3 DNA: TGCAGTGCTAAAGAGGACTCGAACACCGGGGAGCTGTTTTTT.

This clonotype came up a few times. This chain's CDR3 is CASSQTSGAYNEQFF. In nucleotides, the CDR3 is TGTGCCAGCAGCCAAACTAGCGGGGCTTACAATGAGCAGTTCTTC. The chain links TRBV4-2 to TRBJ2-1; 10 bases are a match to TRBD2. The CDR3 loop spans 15 amino acids. CDR1 LGHNA and CDR2 YNFKEQ come from the germline V gene. V gave up 2 bases and J gave up 4 bases; unmatched junction bases: 2.

This clonotype occurred once. This chain connects TRBV18 to TRBJ2-2; no reliable D call. This CDR3 contains 12 residues. The V end lost 2 bases, the J end lost 3 bases, and 1 base lay between the germline ends. Germline assignment: CDR1 KGHSH and CDR2 LQKENI. The CDR3 nucleotides read TGTGCCAGCTCACCAGACACCGGGGAGCTGTTTTTT. Its translation: CASSPDTGELFF.

The rearrangement joins TRBV29-1 to TRBJ2-7; D is possibly TRBD1 (6 bases). This CDR3 has 15 residues. V was pared by 3 bases and J by 6 bases, with 21 bases between. Germline V gene lookup returns CDR1 SQVTM and CDR2 ANQGSEA. The CDR3, as DNA: TGCAGCGTTGAGAGGGCAGGGGCGCGTGCGGTCGAGCAGTACTTC. Translating it yields CSVERAGARAVEQYF.

This chain joins TRBV6-2 or TRBV6-3 and TRBJ1-1, with D maybe TRBD1 (5 bases). Deletions cut 7 bases from V and 5 bases from J, with 8 bases between. The germline gives CDR1 MNHEY, CDR2 SVGEGT. The CDR3 loop spans 11 amino acids. CDR3 sequence: CASNQGTEAFF. The CDR3 coding sequence is TGTGCCAGCAACCAGGGTACTGAAGCTTTCTTT.

This clonotype was seen only a few times. The chain uses TRBV7-3 and TRBJ1-1; D might be TRBD1 (6 bases). Trimming shortened V by 8 bases and J by 4 bases, and 14 bases separated the two germline ends. Germline V lookup: CDR1 SGHTA, CDR2 FQGTGA. CDR3 length: 13 residues. The CDR3 loop is CASQGTQVTEAFF. CDR3 sequence (DNA): TGTGCCAGCCAGGGGACCCAAGTCACTGAAGCTTTCTTT.

V usage is TRBV7-3 and J usage is TRBJ1-1, with 8 bases aligning to TRBD1. V lost 6 bases and J lost 8; bases outside the gene matches: 5. CDR1 and CDR2 from the germline V gene are SGHTA and FQGTGA. The CDR3 runs to 12 residues. CDR3 DNA: TGTGCCAGCAGGGGCAGGGGGCCGGAAGCTTTCTTT. Its translation: CASRGRGPEAFF.

This clonotype was observed many times. The rearrangement uses TRBV20-1 and TRBJ2-7; unclear D gene. The ends were cut back, 1 base at V and 2 bases at J, with 12 bases in the middle. This CDR3 is built from 14 residues. Germline CDR1 reads DFQATT; CDR2 reads SNEGSKA (reference sequence). CDR3 DNA: TGCAGTGCTAGAGTTTCGACGTTCACCTACGAGCAGTACTTC. It yields the protein CSARVSTFTYEQYF.

This clonotype appeared a few times. This chain's CDR3 is CASSFDGRNTGELFF. CDR3 nucleotide sequence: TGCGCCAGCAGCTTCGACGGGAGGAACACCGGGGAGCTGTTTTTT. The chain carries TRBV5-1 and TRBJ2-2; tentative D call: TRBD2 (6 bases). The germline V gene encodes CDR1 SGHRS and CDR2 YFSETQ. V was clipped by 2 bases and J by 1 base, with 9 bases between them. The CDR3 is made up of 15 amino acids.

J is TRBJ1-6 and V is TRBV10-1; D is undetermined. Trimming pared 8 bases from V and 7 bases from J, leaving 9 bases between. The V gene's germline CDR1 is WNHNN and CDR2 SYGVQD (reference sequence). The CDR3 is 12 amino acids. In DNA form, the CDR3 reads TGCGCCAGCCGGGCTACAAATTCACCCCTCCACTTT. Amino acids: CASRATNSPLHF.

The rearrangement links TRBV7-2 to TRBJ1-1; 10 bases agree with TRBD1. This CDR3 is built from 18 residues. J gave up 0 bases and V 2 bases, and 9 bases lay outside the gene matches. The germline V gene encodes CDR1 SGHTA and CDR2 FQGNSA. The CDR3 sequence: CASSLFAGTGALNTEAFF. CDR3 nucleotide sequence: TGTGCCAGCAGCTTATTTGCCGGGACAGGGGCCTTGAACACTGAAGCTTTCTTT.

The table lists this clonotype with a few counts. V and J are TRBV4-1 and TRBJ1-5; possibly TRBD1 for D (5 bases). Trimming cost V 0 bases and J 4 bases, with 16 bases left between them. There are 17 residues in the CDR3. The germline V gene encodes CDR1 MGHRA and CDR2 YSYEKL. CDR3 nucleotide sequence: TGCGCCAGCAGCCAAGATAAGCAGGGCAGGAGTAATCAGCCCCAGCATTTT. It translates to CASSQDKQGRSNQPQHF.

At least ten counts were recorded for this clonotype. This sequence joins TRBV28 and TRBJ2-6; unclear D gene. Germline assignment: CDR1 MDHEN and CDR2 SYDVKM. The CDR3 extends over 14 amino acids. The V end lost 8 bases, the J end lost 0 bases, and 8 bases lay between the germline ends. CDR3 sequence reads: CASLLSSGANVLTF. In DNA form, the CDR3 reads TGTGCCAGCCTTCTAAGCTCTGGGGCCAACGTCCTGACTTTC.

The chain joins TRBV20-1 to TRBJ1-6; D is perhaps TRBD1 (5 bases). This CDR3 is 15 amino acids long. CDR1 and CDR2 (germline): DFQATT, SNEGSKA (reference sequence). Trimming took 1 base from V and 0 from J, leaving 7 bases between them. The CDR3 DNA is TGCAGTGCTAGAGGGGGGGGCTCCTATAATTCACCCCTCCACTTT. Encoded protein: CSARGGGSYNSPLHF.

This clonotype was observed a few times. V usage is TRBV5-1 and J usage is TRBJ1-3; 10 positions match TRBD1. CDR3 size: 14 residues. The germline V gene has CDR1 SGHRS and CDR2 YFSETQ. Germline trimming cut 3 bases from V and 5 bases from J; bases unmatched to any gene: 2. In DNA, the CDR3 is TGCGCCAGCAGCTCGACAGGGGGCCGAAACACCATATATTTT. This sequence encodes CASSSTGGRNTIYF.

This clonotype was counted ten times or more. This sequence joins TRBV9 and TRBJ2-7; 7 bases line up with TRBD2. The ends lost 5 bases at V and 4 bases at J; junction bases unmatched: 9. The V gene's germline CDR1 is SGDLS and CDR2 YYNGEE. The CDR3 sequence is 14 residues long. The CDR3 DNA reads TGTGCCAGCAGTAAATTCGGCGGGAGTTACGAGCAGTACTTC. Translating it yields CASSKFGGSYEQYF.

This clonotype came up a few times. The chain is built from TRBV27 and TRBJ2-5; 7 nucleotides agree with TRBD2. Trimming cost V 6 bases and J 1 base; bases outside gene matches: 8. The CDR3 sequence is 15 residues long. CDR1 MNHEY and CDR2 SMNVEV come from the germline V gene (reference sequence). In nucleotides, the CDR3 is TGTGCCAGCAGGGATGGCGGGGGAGCCCAAGAGACCCAGTACTTC. Residues: CASRDGGGAQETQYF.

The J gene is TRBJ2-7, the V gene TRBV30; 8 nucleotides match TRBD1. Per germline, CDR1 GTSNPN and CDR2 SVGIG (reference sequence). The CDR3 contains 13 residues. V gave up 4 bases and J gave up 2 bases; unmatched junction bases: 4. The chain's CDR3 is CAWNRGRTYEQYF. CDR3 DNA: TGTGCCTGGAACAGGGGGAGGACCTACGAGCAGTACTTC.

A few counts support this clonotype. The V and J genes are TRBV20-1 and TRBJ2-3; 8 positions match TRBD1. The germline V gene has CDR1 DFQATT and CDR2 SNEGSKA (reference sequence). The length of the CDR3 is 15 residues. V shed 0 bases and J 5 bases; nucleotides not matched to a gene: 7. CDR3 nucleotides: TGCAGTGCTAGAGATCACAGGGGGGCACAAGATACGCAGTATTTT. This translates into CSARDHRGAQDTQYF.

This clonotype showed up just a few times. The CDR3 DNA is TGTGCCAGCAGTCGACATCGAATGAGGGGGCAGGAGTACGAGCAGTACTTC. Its protein is CASSRHRMRGQEYEQYF. The chain links TRBV6-6 to TRBJ2-7; 7 positions match TRBD1. CDR1 and CDR2 (germline): MNHNY, SVGAGI (reference sequence). Unmatched junction bases numbered 17, after V lost 5 bases and J lost 4 bases. The CDR3 length is 17 residues.

The chain is built from TRBV20-1 and TRBJ1-6, with 10 bases fitting TRBD1. After removal of 2 bases from V and 4 bases from J, the junction contained 2 bases not matched to a gene. The CDR3 extends over 15 amino acids. The germline gives CDR1 DFQATT, CDR2 SNEGSKA (reference sequence). The CDR3 region is CSARRGQGYNSPLHF. DNA for the CDR3: TGCAGTGCTAGAAGGGGACAGGGGTATAATTCACCCCTCCACTTT.